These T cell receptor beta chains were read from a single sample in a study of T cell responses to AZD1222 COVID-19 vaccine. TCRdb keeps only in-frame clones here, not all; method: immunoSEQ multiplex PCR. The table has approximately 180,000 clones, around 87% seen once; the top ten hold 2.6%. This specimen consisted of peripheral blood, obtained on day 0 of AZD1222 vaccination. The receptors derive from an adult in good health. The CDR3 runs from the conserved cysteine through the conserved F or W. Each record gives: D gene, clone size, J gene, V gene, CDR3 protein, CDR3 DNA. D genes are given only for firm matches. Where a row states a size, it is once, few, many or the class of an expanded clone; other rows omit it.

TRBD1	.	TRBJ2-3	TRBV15	CATSGTGGMSYTDTQYF	TGTGCCACCAGCGGGACAGGGGGCATGAGTTACACAGATACGCAGTATTTT
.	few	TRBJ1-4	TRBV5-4	CASSLTGSNEKLFF	TGTGCCAGCAGCCTGACGGGCTCTAATGAAAAACTGTTTTTT
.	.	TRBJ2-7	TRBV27	CASRPQESGYEQYF	TGTGCCAGCCGACCCCAGGAATCTGGCTACGAGCAGTACTTC
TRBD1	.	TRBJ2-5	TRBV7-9	CASSQTDRGETQYF	TGTGCCAGCAGCCAAACCGACAGGGGAGAGACCCAGTACTTC
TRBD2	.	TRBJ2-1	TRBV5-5	CASSPGRTAYNEQFF	TGTGCCAGCAGCCCCGGGAGGACGGCATACAATGAGCAGTTCTTC
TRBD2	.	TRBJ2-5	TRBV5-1	CASSYGSGRVETQYF	TGCGCCAGCAGCTATGGAAGCGGGAGGGTTGAGACCCAGTACTTC
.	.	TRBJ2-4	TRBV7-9	CASSLEGGAKNIQYF	TGTGCCAGCAGCTTAGAAGGGGGAGCCAAAAACATTCAGTACTTC
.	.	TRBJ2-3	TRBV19	CASSRTVTSTDTQYF	TGTGCCAGTAGCAGGACAGTTACTAGCACAGATACGCAGTATTTT
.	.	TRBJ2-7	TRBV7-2	CASSLTRASYEQYF	TGTGCCAGCAGCTTAACTCGCGCCTCCTACGAGCAGTACTTC
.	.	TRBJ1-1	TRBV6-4	CASSPRDTVPEAFF	TGTGCCAGCAGCCCACGGGACACCGTGCCTGAAGCTTTCTTT
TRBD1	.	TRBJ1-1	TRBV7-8	CASSSQGGGTEAFF	TGTGCCAGCAGCTCGCAGGGGGGGGGCACTGAAGCTTTCTTT
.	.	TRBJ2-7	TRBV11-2	CASSLETASLDEQYF	TGTGCCAGCAGCTTAGAAACGGCTAGTTTGGACGAGCAGTACTTC
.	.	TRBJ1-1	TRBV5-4	CASSAGLNTEAFF	TGTGCCAGTTCGGCAGGGTTGAACACTGAAGCTTTCTTT
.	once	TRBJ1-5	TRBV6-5	CASSYREANSNQPQHF	TGTGCCAGCAGTTACCGAGAGGCAAATAGCAATCAGCCCCAGCATTTT
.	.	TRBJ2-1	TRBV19	CASSISRGTYNEQFF	TGTGCCAGTAGTATTTCGCGCGGAACCTACAATGAGCAGTTCTTC
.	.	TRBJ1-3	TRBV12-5	CASGLAGPLTGNTIYF	TGTGCTAGTGGCTTGGCGGGGCCTTTGACTGGAAACACCATATATTTT
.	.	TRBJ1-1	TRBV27	CASSPALGRMNTEAFF	TGTGCCAGCAGTCCCGCTTTAGGCAGGATGAACACTGAAGCTTTCTTT
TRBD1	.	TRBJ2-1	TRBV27	CASSLGSPGGQFF	TGTGCCAGCAGTTTAGGTTCGCCAGGGGGTCAGTTCTTC
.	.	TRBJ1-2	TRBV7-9	CASSLGRSTPNYGYTF	TGTGCCAGCAGCTTAGGACGGTCAACCCCTAACTATGGCTACACCTTC
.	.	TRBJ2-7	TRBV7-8	CASSFREPHREQYF	TGTGCCAGCAGCTTCCGGGAGCCCCACCGCGAGCAGTACTTC
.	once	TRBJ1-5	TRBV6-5	CASNLGPLRQPQHF	TGTGCCAGCAACCTTGGACCCTTGCGCCAGCCCCAGCATTTT
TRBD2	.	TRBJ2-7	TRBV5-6	CASTTLGGSSGTYEQYF	TGTGCCAGCACTACACTAGGAGGGTCTAGCGGTACCTACGAGCAGTACTTC
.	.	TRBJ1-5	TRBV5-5	CASSLAQGNQPQHF	TGTGCCAGCAGCTTGGCACAGGGAAATCAGCCCCAGCATTTT
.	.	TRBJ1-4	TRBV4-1	CASSPSLGPTNEKLFF	TGCGCCAGCAGCCCGTCGTTGGGTCCAACTAATGAAAAACTGTTTTTT
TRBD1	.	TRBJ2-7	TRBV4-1	CASSQDPDRGLGEQYF	TGCGCCAGCAGCCAAGACCCTGACAGGGGGCTGGGGGAGCAGTACTTC
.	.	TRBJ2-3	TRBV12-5	CASGFRLEGDTQYF	TGTGCTAGTGGTTTCCGACTAGAAGGAGATACGCAGTATTTT
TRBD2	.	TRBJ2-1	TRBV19	CASSSQLAGGLNEQFF	TGTGCCAGTAGTTCCCAGCTAGCGGGAGGCCTCAATGAGCAGTTCTTC
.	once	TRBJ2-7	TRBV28	CASRLPLGYEQYF	TGTGCCAGCAGACTCCCGCTGGGCTACGAGCAGTACTTC
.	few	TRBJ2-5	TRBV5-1	CASSGVGGETQYF	TGCGCCAGCAGCGGGGTGGGAGGAGAGACCCAGTACTTC
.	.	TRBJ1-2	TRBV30	CAWGLSNYGYTF	TGTGCCTGGGGACTGTCTAACTATGGCTACACCTTC
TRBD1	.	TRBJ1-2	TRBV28	CASSSDRIAYGYTF	TGTGCCAGCAGTTCGGACAGGATCGCCTATGGCTACACCTTC
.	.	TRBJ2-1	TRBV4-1	CASSQEAERAPTWGNEQFF	TGCGCCAGCAGCCAAGAAGCTGAGAGGGCCCCCACTTGGGGCAATGAGCAGTTCTTC
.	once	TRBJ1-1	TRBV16	CASSLTVNTEAFF	TGTGCCAGCAGCCTAACAGTGAACACTGAAGCTTTCTTT
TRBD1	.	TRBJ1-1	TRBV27	CASSQDRANTEAFF	TGTGCCAGCAGTCAAGACAGGGCTAACACTGAAGCTTTCTTT
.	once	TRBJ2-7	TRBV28	CASRNGGATYEQYF	TGTGCCAGCAGAAATGGAGGGGCGACCTACGAGCAGTACTTC
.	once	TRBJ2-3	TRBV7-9	CASSFTGWTDTQYF	TGTGCCAGCAGCTTTACAGGGTGGACAGATACGCAGTATTTT
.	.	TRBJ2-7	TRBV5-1	CASSFIGAVGYEQYF	TGCGCCAGCAGCTTCATAGGGGCGGTTGGCTACGAGCAGTACTTC
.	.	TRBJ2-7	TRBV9	CASSPRQEQYF	TGTGCCAGCAGCCCCAGACAGGAGCAGTACTTC
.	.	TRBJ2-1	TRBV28	CAPRENRFF	TGTGCCCCCCGGGAGAATCGGTTCTTC
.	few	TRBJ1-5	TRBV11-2	CASSTTGWNQPQHF	TGTGCCAGCAGCACCACAGGTTGGAATCAGCCCCAGCATTTT
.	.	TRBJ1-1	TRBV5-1	CASSLRDTYEAFF	TGCGCCAGCAGTCTACGGGACACCTATGAAGCTTTCTTT
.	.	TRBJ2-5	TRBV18	CASSPPRGIETQYF	TGTGCCAGCTCACCTCCCCGGGGTATCGAGACCCAGTACTTC
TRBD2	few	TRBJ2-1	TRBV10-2	CASSKGTSGGGEQFF	TGCGCCAGCAGTAAAGGGACTAGCGGGGGGGGTGAGCAGTTCTTC
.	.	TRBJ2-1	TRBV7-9	CASSPRRDSRYNEQFF	TGTGCCAGCAGCCCGCGCCGGGATTCAAGATACAATGAGCAGTTCTTC
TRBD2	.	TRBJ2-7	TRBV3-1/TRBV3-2	CASSQEFSSGSGGEQYF	TGTGCCAGCAGCCAAGAGTTTAGTAGCGGGAGCGGCGGCGAGCAGTACTTC